The present T cell receptor beta chain was sequenced within a study of T cell responses to AZD1222 COVID-19 vaccine. Study-level points and caveats: It should be noted that donors were predominantly white British and more often female, and clonal diversity was possibly underestimated.

This table comes from immunoSEQ multiplex PCR, and its TCRdb copy is limited to in-frame clones, with some not included. This table holds around 140,000 clones, 70% to 90% found once. V lost 0 bases and J 6 bases, leaving 11 bases between the germline ends. The CDR3 consists of 15 residues. Germline V gene data show CDR1 as ENHRY and CDR2 as SYGVKD. With regard to this clone: Its antigen is unknown.

This chain joins TRBV10-3 and TRBJ2-2, with no clear D. The sequence came from an adult in good health. The source material was peripheral blood, sampled on day 0 of AZD1222 vaccination. CDR3 loop: CAISESGPYPGELFF. DNA for the CDR3: TGTGCCATCAGTGAGTCCGGGCCCTACCCCGGGGAGCTGTTTTTT.